This is a list of T cell receptor beta chains from one sample in a study of blood T cell repertoires in COVID-19. This table comes from immunoSEQ multiplex PCR, and its TCRdb copy is limited to in-frame clones, with some not included. This sample has 320,000 or so clones, with roughly 90% found just once. Input material: PBMCs or T cells enriched from blood (not recorded which). These receptors all stem from a woman aged 25 to 39 who had recovered from COVID-19. CDR3s include the opening cysteine and the closing phenylalanine or tryptophan. The order of the fields is V gene, D gene, clone size, J gene, CDR3 protein, CDR3 DNA. D genes are given only for firm matches. Only some rows state a clone size, as once, few, many or a class for expanded clones.

>TRBV12-5|NA|NA|TRBJ1-1
CASGFQATMNTEAFF
TGTGCTAGTGGTTTTCAGGCCACCATGAACACTGAAGCTTTCTTT
>TRBV6-1|NA|NA|TRBJ2-2
CASSESVGELFF
TGTGCCAGCAGTGAATCGGTCGGGGAGCTGTTTTTT
>TRBV7-8|TRBD2|NA|TRBJ2-7
CASASPGLASEQYF
TGTGCCAGCGCCTCCCCGGGACTAGCATCCGAGCAGTACTTC
>TRBV7-9|NA|NA|TRBJ1-2
CASAKLRGNYGYTF
TGTGCCAGCGCCAAACTAAGGGGGAATTATGGCTACACCTTC
>TRBV24-1|NA|NA|TRBJ1-2
CATSDRTGTIGYTF
TGTGCCACCAGTGATCGAACAGGAACTATTGGCTACACCTTC
>TRBV6-4|NA|once|TRBJ2-1
CASSPGRPHNEQFF
TGTGCCAGCAGCCCGGGAAGACCTCACAATGAGCAGTTCTTC
>TRBV4-2|NA|few|TRBJ1-4
CASSQDWQKNEKLFF
TGTGCCAGCAGCCAAGATTGGCAGAAAAATGAAAAACTGTTTTTT
>TRBV28|NA|NA|TRBJ1-5
CAIKRANQPQHF
TGTGCCATTAAGAGGGCGAATCAGCCCCAGCATTTT
>TRBV6-5|NA|once|TRBJ1-1
CATPGHLMNTEAFF
TGTGCCACTCCGGGACACCTCATGAACACTGAAGCTTTCTTT
>TRBV18|TRBD2|NA|TRBJ2-1
CASSPPLAGYNEQFF
TGTGCCAGCTCACCACCGCTAGCGGGATACAATGAGCAGTTCTTC
>TRBV2|TRBD2|NA|TRBJ2-1
CASSWTSGGAGEQFF
TGTGCCAGCAGCTGGACTAGCGGGGGGGCCGGTGAGCAGTTCTTC
>TRBV3-1/TRBV3-2|NA|few|TRBJ1-1
CASSHGGNTEAFF
TGTGCCAGCAGCCACGGTGGGAACACTGAAGCTTTCTTT
>TRBV4-1|NA|NA|TRBJ1-3
CASSQDSISGNTIYF
TGCGCCAGCAGCCAAGATTCCATCTCTGGAAACACCATATATTTT
>TRBV10-1|NA|NA|TRBJ1-1
CASSEVRGTEAFF
TGCGCCAGCAGTGAGGTACGGGGGACTGAAGCTTTCTTT
>TRBV5-4|NA|NA|TRBJ1-5
CASSQGGFGQPQHF
TGTGCCAGCAGCCAAGGCGGGTTTGGTCAGCCCCAGCATTTT
>TRBV7-8|TRBD1|NA|TRBJ1-2
CASSLPGQNYGYTF
TGTGCCAGCAGCCTTCCGGGACAGAACTATGGCTACACCTTC
>TRBV5-1|TRBD1|NA|TRBJ1-1
CASSRTGGTEAFF
TGCGCCAGCAGCAGAACAGGGGGCACTGAAGCTTTCTTT
>TRBV3-1/TRBV3-2|NA|NA|TRBJ1-6
CASRQSSSYNSPLHF
TGTGCCAGCAGGCAATCGAGCTCCTATAATTCACCCCTCCACTTT
>TRBV3-1/TRBV3-2|NA|NA|TRBJ1-1
CASSREGLNTEAFF
TGTGCCAGCAGTCGCGAGGGCTTGAACACTGAAGCTTTCTTT
>TRBV13|TRBD1|NA|TRBJ1-2
CASRRRDRGSGYTF
TGTGCCAGCAGGCGACGGGACAGGGGATCTGGCTACACCTTC
>TRBV30|NA|NA|TRBJ1-2
CAWIPAGTPGGYGYTF
TGTGCCTGGATCCCTGCCGGGACACCCGGCGGCTATGGCTACACCTTC
>TRBV28|NA|NA|TRBJ2-2
CASSPLAGELFF
TGTGCCAGCAGCCCCCTCGCCGGGGAGCTGTTTTTT
>TRBV9|TRBD1|NA|TRBJ2-7
CASSVEGTGNEQYF
TGTGCCAGCAGCGTAGAGGGGACAGGGAACGAGCAGTACTTC
>TRBV19|NA|NA|TRBJ2-7
CASSMEGMRSYEQYF
TGTGCCAGTAGTATGGAGGGGATGCGGTCCTACGAGCAGTACTTC
>TRBV5-1|TRBD1|few|TRBJ1-5
CASSFLDRGEQPQHF
TGCGCCAGCAGCTTTCTGGACAGGGGCGAACAGCCCCAGCATTTT